This passage covers 30 T cell receptor beta chains from one sample sequenced in a study of T cell responses to AZD1222 COVID-19 vaccine. TCRdb keeps only in-frame clones here, not all; method: immunoSEQ multiplex PCR. The sample consists of 92,000 or so clones, 75% to 90% of them appearing once. Sequencing used peripheral blood, obtained 28 days after the second AZD1222 dose. All receptors come from an adult who received the AZD1222 COVID-19 vaccine.

This clone showed up just once. The rearrangement links TRBV7-3 to TRBJ2-3; the D is unclear. The CDR3 loop spans 16 amino acids. The V and J ends lost 8 bases and 3 bases respectively, with 21 bases between them. The germline V gene encodes CDR1 SGHTA and CDR2 FQGTGA. The CDR3 loop reads CASGSGRSLKTDTQYF. The CDR3 nucleotides are TGTGCCAGCGGGTCTGGGCGGTCCCTAAAGACAGATACGCAGTATTTT.

The V call is TRBV6-2 or TRBV6-3, the J call TRBJ1-5; no clear D gene. This CDR3 spans 14 amino acids. CDR1 and CDR2 (germline): MNHEY, SVGEGT. The V and J ends lost 2 bases and 3 bases respectively, with 8 bases between them. Here the CDR3 DNA reads TGTGCCAGCAGTTACGTCGAGAACAATCAGCCCCAGCATTTT. Amino acids: CASSYVENNQPQHF.

This chain uses TRBV12-3 or TRBV12-4 with TRBJ1-5; possibly TRBD1 for D (5 bases). V lost 6 bases and J 2 bases, leaving 5 bases between the germline ends. The CDR3 covers 12 residues. Here the CDR3 DNA reads TGTGCCAGCAGAGGGGGCAATCAGCCCCAGCATTTT. It encodes CASRGGNQPQHF.

The rearrangement joins TRBV5-1 to TRBJ1-1; D is perhaps TRBD1 (5 bases). V was cut by 0 bases and J by 3 bases, with 12 bases left in between. Germline V gives CDR1 SGHRS, CDR2 YFSETQ. CDR3 size: 15 residues. The CDR3 DNA follows: TGCGCCAGCAGCTTGGAGGGAGGGGCCTACACTGAAGCTTTCTTT. Encoded protein: CASSLEGGAYTEAFF.

The rearrangement joins TRBV9 to TRBJ1-3, with 9 nucleotides matching TRBD1. Unmatched junction bases numbered 8, after V lost 3 bases and J lost 4 bases. The germline gives CDR1 SGDLS, CDR2 YYNGEE. The CDR3 length is 16 residues. CDR3 nucleotides: TGTGCCAGCAGCGGATCCGGGACAGGGTCCGGAAACACCATATATTTT. Its protein product is CASSGSGTGSGNTIYF.

The V and J genes are TRBV5-4 and TRBJ1-2; no definite D call. CDR3 length: 14 residues. V was clipped by 5 bases and J by 3 bases, with 14 bases between them. Germline-derived CDR1 and CDR2 are SGHNT and YYREEE (reference sequence). Written as DNA, the CDR3 is TGTGCCAGCAGTCCGACCCCCGGGGACTATGGCTACACCTTC. Protein product: CASSPTPGDYGYTF.

This chain links TRBV7-9 with TRBJ1-4; no definite D call. CDR1 and CDR2 (germline): SEHNR, FQNEAQ (reference sequence). Between the trimmed V and J ends, which lost 4 bases and 3 bases, there was a span of 9 bases. CDR3 length: 14 amino acids. The CDR3 loop is CASSSPASNEKLFF. CDR3 DNA: TGTGCCAGCAGCTCGCCGGCCTCTAATGAAAAACTGTTTTTT. Full variable domain (missing parts from reference TRBV7-9 and TRBJ1-4): DTGVSQNPRHKITKRGQNVTFRCDPISEHNRLYWYRQTLGQGPEFLTYFQNEAQLEKSRLLSDRFSAERPKGSFSTLEIQRTEQGDSAMYLCASSSPASNEKLFFGSGTQLSVL.

The genes are TRBV11-2 and TRBJ2-7; D remains unclear. Trimming pared 5 bases from V and 3 bases from J, leaving 14 bases between. CDR1 and CDR2 (germline): SGHAT, FQNNGV. This CDR3 has 14 residues. DNA for the CDR3: TGTGCCAGCAGCAAGGGCGGCTTAAACTACGAGCAGTACTTC. The encoded protein is CASSKGGLNYEQYF.

Comment on this clone: Other DNA sequences within the sample encode an identical CDR3. The chain carries TRBV19 and TRBJ1-1; D is unresolved. The CDR3 length is 12 residues. The germline V and J ends were trimmed by 1 base and 5 bases, with 5 bases remaining between them. Germline V lookup: CDR1 LNHDA, CDR2 SQIVND (reference sequence). DNA for the CDR3: TGTGCCAGTAGTATAGGAGTTACTGAAGCTTTCTTT. It specifies CASSIGVTEAFF.

The V and J genes are TRBV15 and TRBJ2-3; TRBD2 matches 7 bases. The CDR3 runs 15 residues. CDR1 is LNHNV and CDR2 is YYDKDF in the germline V gene (reference sequence). The J segment lost 3 bases and the V segment lost 0 bases, leaving 3 bases of the junction unmatched. CDR3 residues: CATSRDGRETDTQYF. The DNA for the CDR3 is TGTGCCACCAGCAGAGATGGGAGGGAGACAGATACGCAGTATTTT.

The J gene is TRBJ1-1, the V gene TRBV30, with D possibly matching TRBD1 (5 bases). Trimming left V 0 bases short and J 4 bases short, with 9 bases between. The CDR3 runs 13 residues. Germline V CDR1 and CDR2: GTSNPN, SVGIG (reference sequence). CDR3 sequence (DNA): TGTGCCTGGAGTGTCGGGGGAGCCACTGAAGCTTTCTTT. It translates to CAWSVGGATEAFF.

This clone has just one count. V is TRBV29-1 and J is TRBJ1-2; D gene uncertain. V dropped 4 bases and J dropped 5 bases, with 14 bases sitting between them. The CDR3 totals 13 residues. CDR1 and CDR2 (germline): SQVTM, ANQGSEA. CDR3 nucleotide sequence: TGCAGCGTTGGGCCAACACCTGGGTATGGCTACACCTTC. Translated: CSVGPTPGYGYTF.

This clone is a singleton in its sample. The chain combines TRBV27 with TRBJ1-2; no definite D call. The CDR3 covers 12 residues. The ends were cut back, 6 bases at V and 4 bases at J, with 9 bases in the middle. In germline, CDR1 is MNHEY, CDR2 SMNVEV (reference sequence). The CDR3 DNA is TGTGCCAGCAGCTCAAACAGCTATGGCTACACCTTC. It codes for CASSSNSYGYTF.

The CDR3 DNA sequence: TGTGCCAGCAGTGACTCGAAGGCAGGGGGCATACATGGCTACACCTTC. Residues: CASSDSKAGGIHGYTF. J is TRBJ1-2 and V is TRBV6-4; 8 bases fit TRBD1. The germline gives CDR1 MRHNA, CDR2 SNTAGT. J was trimmed by 6 bases and V by 0 bases; bases with no gene match: 9. This CDR3 has 16 amino acids.

V is TRBV11-3 and J is TRBJ2-1; D remains ambiguous. Germline CDR1 is SGHNT and CDR2 is YENEEA. The CDR3 runs 14 residues. Trimming pared 1 base from V and 5 bases from J, leaving 9 bases between. CDR3 sequence (DNA): TGTGCCAGCAGCTTAGTCACGGCAGACAATGAGCAGTTCTTC. Its protein product is CASSLVTADNEQFF.

This clone has only a few counts. The CDR3 DNA reads as TGTGCCAGTAGCCCCCCGAAGGGACAGGGGTTGGGCTACACCTTC. Its protein product is CASSPPKGQGLGYTF. The rearrangement joins TRBV19 to TRBJ1-2; 10 bases are shared with TRBD1. Losses at the gene ends were 6 bases for V and 8 bases for J; bases not matched to a gene: 12. CDR1 is LNHDA and CDR2 is SQIVND in the germline V gene (reference sequence). The CDR3 sequence is 15 residues long.

The chain is built from TRBV27 and TRBJ1-5; no clear D. Germline CDR1 and CDR2: MNHEY and SMNVEV (reference sequence). Trimming removed 2 bases at V and 0 bases at J, with 8 bases between. The CDR3 sequence is 15 residues long. The CDR3 DNA follows: TGTGCCAGCAGTTTAACGCAGTATAGCAATCAGCCCCAGCATTTT. Protein: CASSLTQYSNQPQHF.

The chain is built from TRBV12-2 and TRBJ1-2. TRBV12-2 is tagged as a pseudogene. This CDR3 is built from 18 residues. The CDR3 loop reads CASRLGGRGGTGLYGYTF. For the CDR3, the DNA is TGTGCAAGTCGCTTAGGAGGTCGGGGGGGGACAGGTCTCTATGGCTACACCTTC.

This clone has just a few counts. The chain employs TRBV5-4 and TRBJ2-7, with TRBD2 matching 14 bases. The CDR3 is 18 residues long. The germline gives CDR1 SGHNT, CDR2 YYREEE (reference sequence). Trimming took 4 bases from V and 0 from J; bases not matched to a gene: 9. The CDR3, as DNA: TGTGCCAGCAGCCCCCGGAAGGGACTAGCGGGGGCCTCCTACGAGCAGTACTTC. As protein: CASSPRKGLAGASYEQYF.

The V call is TRBV7-2, the J call TRBJ2-5, with 7 nucleotides matching TRBD2. Trimming at V came to 5 bases and at J to 4 bases, leaving 4 bases not matched to a gene. Germline values: CDR1 SGHTA, CDR2 FQGNSA. CDR3 length: 13 residues. The CDR3 is CASSTSGGETQYF. In nucleotides, the CDR3 is TGTGCCAGCAGCACGTCGGGAGGAGAGACCCAGTACTTC.

The CDR3 is CATPLLAGGDNEQFF. The CDR3, as DNA: TGCGCCACCCCATTACTAGCGGGGGGGGATAATGAGCAGTTCTTC. The V gene is TRBV10-1, the J gene TRBJ2-1; TRBD2 aligns across 13 bases. In germline, CDR1 is WNHNN, CDR2 SYGVQD (reference sequence). Losses at the gene ends were 10 bases for V and 7 bases for J; bases not matched to a gene: 10. This CDR3 contains 15 residues.

CDR3 nucleotides: TGTGCCACCAGCCGCGGGACTAGCGGGGAGACCCAGTACTTC. It encodes CATSRGTSGETQYF. V and J are TRBV15 and TRBJ2-5; 12 nucleotides line up with TRBD2. The CDR3 consists of 14 residues. V was clipped by 5 bases and J by 5 bases; unmatched bases: 3. Germline V lookup: CDR1 LNHNV, CDR2 YYDKDF (reference sequence).

V gene TRBV11-2 combines with J gene TRBJ2-3, with 9 bases matching TRBD1. Trimming at V came to 1 base and at J to 4 bases, leaving 6 bases not matched to a gene. Germline assignment: CDR1 SGHAT and CDR2 FQNNGV. This CDR3 has 16 residues. The CDR3 DNA reads TGTGCCAGCAGCTTAGTGCAGGACAGGGGCCCAGATACGCAGTATTTT. Amino acid sequence: CASSLVQDRGPDTQYF.

The chain is built from TRBV10-3 and TRBJ1-3, with D maybe TRBD1 (6 bases). V shed 7 bases and J shed 3 bases, with 19 bases lying between them. Germline loops: CDR1 ENHRY, CDR2 SYGVKD. This CDR3 has 16 residues. The DNA of the CDR3 is TGTGCCATCAAAGGGACATCGCTAAGGGGTGGAAACACCATATATTTT. Translation gives CAIKGTSLRGGNTIYF.

This clone was seen just once. The chain carries TRBV7-3 and TRBJ1-1; D remains ambiguous. CDR1 and CDR2 (germline): SGHTA, FQGTGA. This CDR3 is built from 18 residues. Trimming shortened V by 3 bases and J by 2 bases, and 22 bases separated the two germline ends. CDR3 sequence: CASSFPLRRFDINTEAFF. CDR3 coding DNA: TGTGCCAGCAGCTTTCCCCTCCGTAGGTTTGATATAAACACTGAAGCTTTCTTT.

In nucleotides, the CDR3 is TGTGCCAGCAGCCAATACTTGGGCACTGAAGCTTTCTTT. Residues: CASSQYLGTEAFF. The chain uses TRBV7-9 and TRBJ1-1, with D unresolved. V lost 5 bases, J lost 4 bases, and 11 bases lay in between. CDR3 length: 13 residues. CDR1 is SEHNR and CDR2 is FQNEAQ in the germline V gene (reference sequence).

This chain uses TRBV6-5 with TRBJ2-2; 7 bases are a match to TRBD2. The CDR3 length is 15 residues. The ends lost 10 bases at V and 9 bases at J; junction bases unmatched: 17. Germline assignment: CDR1 MNHEY and CDR2 SVGAGI. CDR3 coding DNA: TGTGCCACCGACCGGAGACTAGGGGAGGGAAGGGAGCTGTTTTTT. Its protein product is CATDRRLGEGRELFF.

V is TRBV12-5 and J is TRBJ1-1; D gene unclear. Germline assignment: CDR1 LGHNT and CDR2 FRNRAP. The ends were cut back, 1 base at V and 7 bases at J, with 7 bases in the middle. The CDR3 runs to 12 residues. CDR3 DNA: TGTGCTAGTGGTTTGGGCGCTGGTGAAGCTTTCTTT. The encoded protein is CASGLGAGEAFF. Full variable domain (outside the CDR3, taken from reference TRBV12-5 and TRBJ1-1): DARVTQTPRHKVTEMGQEVTMRCQPILGHNTVFWYRQTMMQGLELLAYFRNRAPLDDSGMPKDRFSAEMPDATLATLKIQPSEPRDSAVYFCASGLGAGEAFFGQGTRLTVV.

The chain combines TRBV7-9 with TRBJ2-7, with D possibly being TRBD1 (5 bases). Germline CDR1 is SEHNR and CDR2 is FQNEAQ (reference sequence). This CDR3 contains 13 residues. V was cut by 3 bases and J by 3 bases, with 9 bases left in between. This chain's CDR3 is CASSLTQDYEQYF. The CDR3 nucleotides read TGTGCCAGCAGCTTGACACAGGACTACGAGCAGTACTTC.

This clone showed up just a few times. V usage is TRBV28 and J usage is TRBJ1-1; 7 bases line up with TRBD1. V trimming: 6 bases; J trimming: 5 bases; junction bases outside the gene matches: 15. Germline lookup yields CDR1 MDHEN and CDR2 SYDVKM. This CDR3 has 16 amino acids. The CDR3 spells CASSAIWSRGMTEAFF. DNA of the CDR3: TGTGCCAGCAGCGCCATATGGTCCAGGGGGATGACTGAAGCTTTCTTT.